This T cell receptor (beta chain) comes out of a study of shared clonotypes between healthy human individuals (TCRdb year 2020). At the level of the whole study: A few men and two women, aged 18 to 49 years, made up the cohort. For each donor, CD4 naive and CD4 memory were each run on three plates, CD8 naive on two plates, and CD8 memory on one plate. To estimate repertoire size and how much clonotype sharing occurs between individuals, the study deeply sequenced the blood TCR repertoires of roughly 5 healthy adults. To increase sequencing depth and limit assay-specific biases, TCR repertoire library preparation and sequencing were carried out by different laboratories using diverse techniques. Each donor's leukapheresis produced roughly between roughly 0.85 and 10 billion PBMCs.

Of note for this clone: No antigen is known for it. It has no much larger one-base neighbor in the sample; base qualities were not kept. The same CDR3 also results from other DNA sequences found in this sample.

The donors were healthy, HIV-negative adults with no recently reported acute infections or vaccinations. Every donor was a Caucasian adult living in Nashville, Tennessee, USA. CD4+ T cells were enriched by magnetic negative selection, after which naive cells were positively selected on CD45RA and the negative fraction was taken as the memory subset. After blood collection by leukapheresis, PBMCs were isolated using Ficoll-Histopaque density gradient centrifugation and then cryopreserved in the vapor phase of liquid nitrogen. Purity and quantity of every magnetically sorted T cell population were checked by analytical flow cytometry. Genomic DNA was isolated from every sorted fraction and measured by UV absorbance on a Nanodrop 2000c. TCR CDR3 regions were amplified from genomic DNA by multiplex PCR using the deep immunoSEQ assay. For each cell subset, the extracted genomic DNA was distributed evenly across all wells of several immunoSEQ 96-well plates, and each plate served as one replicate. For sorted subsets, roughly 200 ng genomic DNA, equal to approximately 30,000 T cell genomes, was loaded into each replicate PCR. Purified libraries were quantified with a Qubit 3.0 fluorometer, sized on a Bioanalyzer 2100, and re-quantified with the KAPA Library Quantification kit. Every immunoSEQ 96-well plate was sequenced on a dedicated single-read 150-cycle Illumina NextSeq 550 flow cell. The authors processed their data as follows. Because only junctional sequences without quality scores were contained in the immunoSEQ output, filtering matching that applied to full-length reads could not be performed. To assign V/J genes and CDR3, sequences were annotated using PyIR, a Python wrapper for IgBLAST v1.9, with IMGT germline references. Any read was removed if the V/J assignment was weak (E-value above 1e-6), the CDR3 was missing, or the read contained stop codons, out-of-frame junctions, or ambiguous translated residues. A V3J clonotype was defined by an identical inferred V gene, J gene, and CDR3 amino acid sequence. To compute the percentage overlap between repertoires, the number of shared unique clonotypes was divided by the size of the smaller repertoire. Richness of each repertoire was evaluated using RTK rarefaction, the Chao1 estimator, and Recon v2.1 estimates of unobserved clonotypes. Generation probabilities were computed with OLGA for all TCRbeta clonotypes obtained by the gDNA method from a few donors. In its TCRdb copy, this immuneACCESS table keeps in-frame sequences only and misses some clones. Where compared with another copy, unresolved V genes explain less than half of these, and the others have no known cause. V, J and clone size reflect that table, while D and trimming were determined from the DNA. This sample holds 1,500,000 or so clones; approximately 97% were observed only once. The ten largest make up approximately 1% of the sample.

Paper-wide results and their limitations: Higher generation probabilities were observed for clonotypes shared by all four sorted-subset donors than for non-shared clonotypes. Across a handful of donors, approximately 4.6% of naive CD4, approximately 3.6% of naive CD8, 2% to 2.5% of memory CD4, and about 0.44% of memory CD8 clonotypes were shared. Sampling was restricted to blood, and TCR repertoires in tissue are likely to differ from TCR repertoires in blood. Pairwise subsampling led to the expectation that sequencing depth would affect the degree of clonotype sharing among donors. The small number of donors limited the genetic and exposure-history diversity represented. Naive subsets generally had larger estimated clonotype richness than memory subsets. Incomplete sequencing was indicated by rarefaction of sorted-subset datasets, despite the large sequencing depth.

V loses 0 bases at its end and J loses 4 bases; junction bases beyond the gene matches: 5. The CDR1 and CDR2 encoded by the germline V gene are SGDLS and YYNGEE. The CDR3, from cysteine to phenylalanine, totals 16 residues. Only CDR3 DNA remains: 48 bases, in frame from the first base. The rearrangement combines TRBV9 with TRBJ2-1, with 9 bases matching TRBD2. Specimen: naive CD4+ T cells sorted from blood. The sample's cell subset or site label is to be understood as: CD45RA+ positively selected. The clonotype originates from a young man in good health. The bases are TGTGCCAGCAGCGTAGTGGCTAGCGGGACATACAATGAGCAGTTCTTC. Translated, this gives CASSVVASGTYNEQFF.